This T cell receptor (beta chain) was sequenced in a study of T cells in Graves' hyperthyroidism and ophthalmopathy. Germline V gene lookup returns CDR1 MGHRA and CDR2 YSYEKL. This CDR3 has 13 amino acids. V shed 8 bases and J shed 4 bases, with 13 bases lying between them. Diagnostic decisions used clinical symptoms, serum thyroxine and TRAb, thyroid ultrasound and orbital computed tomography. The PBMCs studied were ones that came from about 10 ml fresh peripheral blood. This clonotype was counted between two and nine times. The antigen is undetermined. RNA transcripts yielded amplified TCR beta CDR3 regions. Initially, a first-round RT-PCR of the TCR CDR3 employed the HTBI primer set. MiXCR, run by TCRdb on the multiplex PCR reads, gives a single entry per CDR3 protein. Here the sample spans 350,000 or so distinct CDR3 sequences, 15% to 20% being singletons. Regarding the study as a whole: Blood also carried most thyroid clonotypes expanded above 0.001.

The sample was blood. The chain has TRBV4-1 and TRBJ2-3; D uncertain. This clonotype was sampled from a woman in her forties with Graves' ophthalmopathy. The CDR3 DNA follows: TGCGCCAGCGGGCAGGTGGTCGCAGATACGCAGTATTTT. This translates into CASGQVVADTQYF.